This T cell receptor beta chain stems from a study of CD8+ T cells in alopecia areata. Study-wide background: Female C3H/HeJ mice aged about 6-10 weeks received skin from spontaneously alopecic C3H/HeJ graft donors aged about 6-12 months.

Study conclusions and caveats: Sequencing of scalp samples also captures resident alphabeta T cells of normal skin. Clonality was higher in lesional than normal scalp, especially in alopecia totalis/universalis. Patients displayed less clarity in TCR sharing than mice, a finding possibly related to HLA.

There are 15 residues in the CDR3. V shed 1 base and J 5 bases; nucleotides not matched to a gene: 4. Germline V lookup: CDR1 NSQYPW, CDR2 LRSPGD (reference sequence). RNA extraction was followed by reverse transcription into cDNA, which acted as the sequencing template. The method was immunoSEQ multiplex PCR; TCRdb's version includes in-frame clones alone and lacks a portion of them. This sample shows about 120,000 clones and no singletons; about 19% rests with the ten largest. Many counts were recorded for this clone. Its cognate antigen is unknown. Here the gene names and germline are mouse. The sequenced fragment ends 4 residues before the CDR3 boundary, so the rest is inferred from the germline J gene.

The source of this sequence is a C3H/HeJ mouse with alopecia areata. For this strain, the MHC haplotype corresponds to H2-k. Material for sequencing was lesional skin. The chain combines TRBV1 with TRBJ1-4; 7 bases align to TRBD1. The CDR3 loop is CTCSAAPGQNERLFF. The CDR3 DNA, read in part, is TGCACCTGCAGTGCAGCTCCGGGACAGAACGAA.